These T cell receptor beta chains were read from a single sample in a study of blood T cell repertoires in COVID-19. Sequencing was performed with immunoSEQ multiplex PCR; in TCRdb, only in-frame clones are kept and a portion is missing. Here the sample spans about 460,000 clones, 75% to 90% being singletons. The sample taken for sequencing was PBMCs or T cells enriched from blood (not recorded which). Every receptor here comes from a woman aged 60-70 years who had recovered from COVID-19. CDR3s include the opening cysteine and the closing phenylalanine or tryptophan. D genes are given only for firm matches. A row's size may be missing; if present it is once, few, many or a size class.

few,TRBV7-2,TRBD1,TRBJ1-6,CASSLGTGITLHF,TGTGCCAGCAGCTTGGGGACAGGTATAACCCTCCACTTT
-,TRBV9,-,TRBJ2-1,CASSVGGPSSYNEQFF,TGTGCCAGCAGCGTAGGGGGGCCGAGCTCCTACAATGAGCAGTTCTTC
-,TRBV24-1,TRBD1,TRBJ2-3,CATKGTGRGDTQYF,TGTGCCACCAAAGGGACAGGGAGGGGAGATACGCAGTATTTT
-,TRBV11-2,TRBD1,TRBJ1-1,CASSLDGGGSGRNTEAFF,TGTGCCAGCAGCTTAGATGGAGGGGGCAGTGGAAGGAACACTGAAGCTTTCTTT
-,TRBV7-2,-,TRBJ2-3,CASSLEGLGVLTDTQYF,TGTGCCAGCAGCTTAGAGGGCCTGGGAGTCCTCACAGATACGCAGTATTTT
once,TRBV7-6,-,TRBJ2-6,CASTPGLLSSGANVLTF,TGTGCCAGCACCCCGGGACTTTTGAGCTCTGGGGCCAACGTCCTGACTTTC
-,TRBV18,TRBD2,TRBJ2-3,CASSPRGGIDRWADTQYF,TGTGCCAGCTCCCCCCGGGGGGGAATCGACAGGTGGGCAGATACGCAGTATTTT
-,TRBV5-1,-,TRBJ2-2,CASSGGGGELFF,TGCGCCAGCAGCGGAGGCGGCGGGGAGCTGTTTTTT
-,TRBV9,-,TRBJ2-1,CASSVVHRGGYNEQFF,TGTGCCAGCAGCGTAGTACACAGGGGGGGATACAATGAGCAGTTCTTC
-,TRBV5-1,TRBD1,TRBJ1-2,CASSPRTGNYGYTF,TGCGCCAGCAGCCCGCGGACAGGGAACTATGGCTACACCTTC
-,TRBV2,TRBD2,TRBJ2-4,CASQRGGQNIQYF,TGTGCCAGTCAGCGGGGGGGACAAAACATTCAGTACTTC
-,TRBV9,TRBD1,TRBJ1-2,CASSAEGGQGFFYGYTF,TGTGCCAGCAGCGCCGAGGGGGGACAGGGCTTTTTTTATGGCTACACCTTC
-,TRBV5-1,TRBD1,TRBJ2-7,CASSLAGTATYEQYF,TGCGCCAGCAGCTTGGCCGGGACAGCGACTTACGAGCAGTACTTC
-,TRBV24-1,-,TRBJ1-5,CATSDSGGNQPQHF,TGTGCCACCAGTGATTCAGGGGGCAATCAGCCCCAGCATTTT
-,TRBV12-3/TRBV12-4,-,TRBJ1-2,CASSSTGSYGYTF,TGTGCCAGCAGTTCAACAGGGTCCTATGGCTACACCTTC
-,TRBV5-4,-,TRBJ1-4,CATRFQDGEKLFF,TGTGCCACCAGATTCCAGGATGGTGAAAAACTGTTTTTT
-,TRBV2,-,TRBJ1-6,CAVQGDYNSPLHF,TGTGCCGTGCAGGGCGACTATAATTCACCCCTCCACTTT
-,TRBV7-6,TRBD2,TRBJ2-1,CASSSSSGRRGQFF,TGTGCCAGCAGCTCTTCTAGCGGGCGGAGGGGGCAGTTCTTC
-,TRBV3-1/TRBV3-2,TRBD1,TRBJ1-5,CASSQTGGVGVQPQHF,TGTGCCAGCAGCCAGACAGGGGGCGTCGGGGTCCAGCCCCAGCATTTT
-,TRBV3-1/TRBV3-2,-,TRBJ1-6,CASTRHVDNSPLHF,TGTGCCAGCACCCGACATGTTGATAATTCACCCCTCCACTTT
once,TRBV7-7,-,TRBJ2-7,CASSSGIDSYEQYF,TGTGCTAGCAGCTCAGGGATCGACTCCTACGAGCAGTACTTC
-,TRBV2,-,TRBJ2-7,CASSDRGMYEQYF,TGTGCCAGCAGTGACAGGGGAATGTACGAGCAGTACTTC
-,TRBV6-5,-,TRBJ2-5,CASSYSARGPQETQYF,TGTGCCAGCAGTTACTCGGCCAGGGGCCCCCAAGAGACCCAGTACTTC
-,TRBV10-1,TRBD1,TRBJ2-3,CASSEQGAPDTQYF,TGCGCCAGCAGTGAGCAGGGGGCCCCAGATACGCAGTATTTT
-,TRBV19,-,TRBJ2-1,CASSRQVSYNEQFF,TGTGCCAGTTCCCGACAGGTATCCTACAATGAGCAGTTCTTC
-,TRBV30,TRBD1,TRBJ2-7,CAWGSGTGWYEQYF,TGTGCCTGGGGTTCCGGGACAGGGTGGTACGAGCAGTACTTC
-,TRBV6-5,TRBD2,TRBJ2-1,CASSYGTSRYNEQFF,TGTGCCAGCAGTTACGGGACTAGTCGCTACAATGAGCAGTTCTTC
-,TRBV18,TRBD1,TRBJ2-2,CASSPLMLTGANTGELFF,TGTGCCAGCTCACCTTTAATGTTGACAGGGGCGAACACCGGGGAGCTGTTTTTT
-,TRBV10-3,TRBD1,TRBJ1-3,CAISALGQGSTSGNTIYF,TGTGCCATCAGTGCCTTGGGACAGGGGTCGACCTCTGGAAACACCATATATTTT
-,TRBV10-3,-,TRBJ1-1,CAISESAEITEAFF,TGTGCCATCAGTGAGTCTGCAGAAATCACTGAAGCTTTCTTT
-,TRBV6-5,-,TRBJ1-2,CASSTSGNGYTF,TGTGCCAGCAGCACGTCGGGGAATGGCTACACCTTC
once,TRBV28,TRBD1,TRBJ1-6,CASSTHGTGFVYNSPLHF,TGTGCCAGCAGTACCCACGGGACAGGGTTCGTCTATAATTCACCCCTCCACTTT
-,TRBV2,-,TRBJ2-1,CASSVEGWSYNEQFF,TGTGCCAGCAGTGTGGAGGGGTGGTCCTACAATGAGCAGTTCTTC
-,TRBV10-1,TRBD2,TRBJ2-3,CASSEGTSGTNTDTQYF,TGCGCCAGCAGTGAAGGGACTAGCGGGACGAACACAGATACGCAGTATTTT
-,TRBV27,TRBD1,TRBJ1-1,CASSPRDSQLMSAFF,TGTGCCAGCAGTCCCCGGGACAGCCAATTAATGTCAGCTTTCTTT
-,TRBV7-9,-,TRBJ2-1,CASSAGYNEQFF,TGTGCCAGCAGCGCAGGGTACAATGAGCAGTTCTTC
-,TRBV2,-,TRBJ1-2,CASSTPLLPTRDDYGYTF,TGTGCCAGCAGTACGCCCCTACTCCCCACTCGGGATGACTATGGCTACACCTTC
-,TRBV6-2/TRBV6-3,-,TRBJ2-4,CACSRSGAKNIQYF,TGTGCCTGCAGCCGGAGTGGAGCCAAAAACATTCAGTACTTC
-,TRBV2,-,TRBJ1-2,CASRSDSGGYTF,TGTGCCAGCAGGAGCGACTCTGGTGGCTACACCTTC
-,TRBV19,-,TRBJ1-2,CASTQSSILGGYGGYTF,TGTGCCAGTACCCAATCCTCAATCCTGGGGGGGTATGGTGGCTACACCTTC
-,TRBV27,TRBD1,TRBJ1-3,CASSPWTGEGNTIYF,TGTGCCAGCAGTCCCTGGACAGGGGAAGGAAACACCATATATTTT